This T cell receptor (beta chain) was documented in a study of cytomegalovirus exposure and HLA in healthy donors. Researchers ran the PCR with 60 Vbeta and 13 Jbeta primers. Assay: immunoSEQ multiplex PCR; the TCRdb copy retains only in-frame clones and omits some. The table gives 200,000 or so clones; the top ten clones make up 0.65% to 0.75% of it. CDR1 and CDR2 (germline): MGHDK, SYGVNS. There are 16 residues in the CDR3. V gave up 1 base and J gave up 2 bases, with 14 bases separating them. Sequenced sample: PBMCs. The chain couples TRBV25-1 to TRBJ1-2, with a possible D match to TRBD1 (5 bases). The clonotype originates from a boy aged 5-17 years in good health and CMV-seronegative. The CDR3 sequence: CASSEFGASENYGYTF. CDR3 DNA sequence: TGTGCCAGCAGTGAATTTGGGGCCTCCGAGAACTATGGCTACACCTTC.